Included here is one T cell receptor beta chain sequence, with context. What antigen it recognizes has not been identified. Within one base of it there is no much larger clone, and no base qualities were kept. Two rounds of multiplex PCR were used to amplify the TCR beta CDR3 region from genomic DNA. In the first round of PCR, primers specific to each TRBV and TRBJ gene were used, and the primer sequences are filed in Chinese patent CN105087789A. The second PCR round used universal primers. The Roche High Pure PCR Template Preparation Kit was used to extract genomic DNA from frozen PBMCs. Libraries were sequenced paired-end with 151 bp reads on an Illumina HiSeq 3000. The authors' pipeline ran thus. CutAdapt was used to discard raw reads that did not contain the multiplex PCR primer sequences. Using PEAR, the high-quality paired reads were merged into contigs. TRB V, D and J gene segments were assigned to each contig with MiXCR by alignment to reference sequences. To remove sequencing errors, CDR3 sequences were clustered according to base quality and sequence similarity. Shannon entropy normalized by the natural log of productive TCR sequence number was used as the measure of diversity. Clonality was computed as one minus the ratio of Shannon entropy to the natural log of the number of unique clonotypes. Progression-free survival cut-offs for repertoire metrics were chosen using the Youden index of ROC curves, with analyses run in R 3.5.3. Starting from the raw public reads, TCRdb applied fastp trimming at Q25, assembled clones with MiXCR and retained in-frame beta chains. Rows are combined by CDR3 protein, so each entry shows the most common genes and DNA. These V and J calls are TCRdb output, not the study's own analysis. The sample table contains under 35,000 distinct CDR3 sequences; only one count was recorded for about 42% of them. Jointly, the top ten make up 15% of the sample.

The sample belongs to a study of prognosis after radiotherapy for stage I lung cancer (dated by TCRdb to about 2021). About the full investigation: Over 15 stage I NSCLC patients were enrolled in Nanjing, China, between April 2018 and January 2019. Eleven to twelve patients had adenocarcinoma and roughly 7 had squamous cell carcinoma as the tumor histology. After SBRT, distant metastases developed in about 20% of the 19 patients at a median of 7 months, while the remaining 15 patients had no significant progression. The cohort was made up of around 14 men and 6 or 7 women, with a median age of roughly 79 years and an age range of about 50 to 95 years. Image-guided IMRT or VMAT was used to deliver SBRT in 3 to 5 fractions at a biologically effective dose of at least 100 Gy. Every patient was deemed medically inoperable, about a dozen because of comorbidities and six to eight because they refused surgery. This study profiled peripheral blood TCR beta repertoires from stage I NSCLC patients before and after stereotactic body radiotherapy and linked the repertoires to distant failure. The study sequenced 38 blood samples from some 20 patients, one before and one after SBRT per patient. The study included more than twelve patients with newly diagnosed primary stage I lung tumors and several with oligometastatic NSCLC after surgical resection of the primary tumor. Concurrent therapy was not administered to any patient alongside SBRT.

All patients had node-negative disease on CT and PET/CT, and none had a history of other malignancies or prior chemotherapy or radiotherapy. At each of the two time points, six milliliters of peripheral venous blood were collected into EDTA tubes. Ficoll-Paque Plus density-gradient centrifugation was used to isolate PBMCs. Samples were stored at -80°C immediately after collection until analysis. Overall study outcomes, separate from this receptor: No determination of tumor specificity was made for expanded TCR clones. The study was limited by the small cohort and short follow-up, and independent validation of the study findings is required. Post-SBRT Shannon entropy and its change from baseline were lower in patients who developed distant metastases; baseline Shannon entropy was not associated with metastases. Differences in TRBV and TRBJ usage frequencies by metastasis status were reportedly observed in two V genes at baseline and in roughly 10 V and two J genes after SBRT. Unique TCR clone counts fell after SBRT (median about 9,700 before versus roughly 7,200 after; Wilcoxon paired P=0.011). None of the reported P values were adjusted for multiple comparisons.

Sequences SEHNR (CDR1) and FQNEAQ (CDR2) are obtained from the germline V gene (reference sequence). Cut back by 5 bases and 0 bases, the V and J ends lie 14 bases apart. From its cysteine to its phenylalanine, the CDR3 spans 16 amino acids. Of all the DNA, just the CDR3 is kept, 48 bases in frame from base 1. This chain is built from TRBV7-9 and TRBJ2-1, with the D gene not confidently named. Source: PBMCs, taken before or after stereotactic body radiation therapy (not recorded which). This TCR derives from a donor aged 50 or older with non-small cell lung cancer. The bases read TGTGCCAGCAGCCGAATGGGCACGAGCTCCTACAATGAGCAGTTCTTC. It translates to CASSRMGTSSYNEQFF.